This T cell receptor beta chain was captured in a study of T cells in Graves' hyperthyroidism and ophthalmopathy. General observations from the study: Ophthalmopathy and stable hyperthyroidism were told apart by a 13 V-J model.

Researchers took RNA transcripts and amplified the TCR beta CDR3 regions from them. Initially, a first-round RT-PCR of the TCR CDR3 employed the HTBI primer set. TCRdb fed the multiplex PCR reads into MiXCR, producing one record per CDR3 protein. The sample contains about 47,000 distinct CDR3 sequences, about 54% of which appear only once. Of note for this clonotype: Antigen specificity is unknown.

Trimming left V 3 bases short and J 3 bases short, with 9 bases between. This CDR3 spans 13 amino acids. Germline lookup yields CDR1 SEHNR and CDR2 FQNEAQ (reference sequence). The origin of this receptor is a man between 18 and 35 years old with Graves' hyperthyroidism. The rearrangement links TRBV7-9 to TRBJ2-7; D is uncertain. The sequenced material came from peripheral blood or thyroid tissue (not recorded which). This CDR3 reads CASSFPGNYEQYF. DNA of the CDR3: TGTGCCAGCAGCTTCCCAGGAAACTACGAGCAGTACTTC. Based on the CDR3 plus reference TRBV7-9 and TRBJ2-7, the full variable domain is DTGVSQNPRHKITKRGQNVTFRCDPISEHNRLYWYRQTLGQGPEFLTYFQNEAQLEKSRLLSDRFSAERPKGSFSTLEIQRTEQGDSAMYLCASSFPGNYEQYFGPGTRLTVT.